This T cell receptor (beta chain) appears in the sequencing data of a study of T-cell memory formation after mild COVID-19. From germline, CDR1 is SGDLS and CDR2 YYNGEE. The length of the CDR3 is 13 residues. Losses at the gene ends were 2 bases for V and 6 bases for J; bases not matched to a gene: 3. From the 5' RACE reads, TCRdb called clonotypes with MiXCR, one entry per CDR3 protein. This repertoire shows some 68,000 distinct CDR3 sequences, around 15% found once; its top ten account for roughly 30%. This clonotype was seen many times. This chain connects TRBV9 to TRBJ2-3, with TRBD1 identical over 7 bases. This TCR came from an adult woman who had mild COVID-19 (a few samples of this study predate the infection). Cell type and time point are not known. The sequencing sample was made of PBMCs or a T cell subset sorted from them (not recorded which). The CDR3 bases are TGTGCCAGCAGCGTCGAGGACAGGGATACGCAGTATTTT. Amino acid sequence: CASSVEDRDTQYF.